This is a list of T cell receptor beta chains from one sample in a study of cytomegalovirus exposure and HLA in healthy donors. The assay was immunoSEQ multiplex PCR, and TCRdb's table has in-frame clones only and misses some. The table shows under 200,000 clones, with 60% to 85% occurring only once. Sample: PBMCs. The receptors come from a middle-aged man in good health and CMV-seropositive. Both conserved end residues are part of each CDR3. Each record gives: clone size, V gene, CDR3 length, D gene, J gene, CDR3 protein, CDR3 DNA. The D gene is left open where the match is weak. Size values are once, few and many counts, or a class for expanded clones, and some rows have none.

.	TRBV10-3	13	TRBD1	TRBJ1-5	CAIGGTADQPQHF	TGTGCCATCGGGGGGACAGCCGATCAGCCCCAGCATTTT
.	TRBV28	15	.	TRBJ1-1	CASSSWPELNTEAFF	TGTGCCAGCAGTTCCTGGCCCGAATTAAACACTGAAGCTTTCTTT
.	TRBV6-1	13	TRBD1	TRBJ2-2	CASSQDRAGELFF	TGTGCCAGCAGTCAGGACAGGGCCGGGGAGCTGTTTTTT
.	TRBV2	12	.	TRBJ1-5	CASSYTDQPQHF	TGTGCCAGCAGTTACACCGATCAGCCCCAGCATTTT
few	TRBV7-9	15	.	TRBJ2-3	CASSPTGAGTDTQYF	TGTGCCAGCAGCCCTACCGGAGCGGGCACAGATACGCAGTATTTT
.	TRBV7-2	13	TRBD1	TRBJ2-7	CASSTPGGYEQYF	TGTGCCAGCAGCACACCAGGGGGCTACGAGCAGTACTTC
few	TRBV7-9	11	.	TRBJ1-1	CASSRDTEAFF	TGTGCCAGCAGCCGGGACACTGAAGCTTTCTTT
.	TRBV18	18	TRBD1	TRBJ1-1	CASSPPMGQGARNTEAFF	TGTGCCAGCTCACCACCTATGGGACAGGGGGCGCGGAACACTGAAGCTTTCTTT
.	TRBV4-1	16	.	TRBJ2-3	CASSQDGGASTDTQYF	TGCGCCAGCAGCCAAGATGGGGGGGCTTCCACAGATACGCAGTATTTT
.	TRBV28	16	TRBD2	TRBJ2-3	CASSLGSGRSTDTQYF	TGTGCCAGCAGTTTAGGTAGCGGGAGATCCACAGATACGCAGTATTTT
.	TRBV28	14	.	TRBJ1-6	CASRRPGGNSPLHF	TGTGCCAGCAGGCGTCCCGGGGGGAATTCACCCCTCCACTTT
.	TRBV30	14	.	TRBJ1-2	CAWVQDRVNYGYTF	TGTGCCTGGGTTCAAGACAGAGTAAACTATGGCTACACCTTC
.	TRBV28	16	.	TRBJ1-5	CASSLDPGLYNQPQHF	TGTGCCAGCAGTTTAGACCCGGGTCTGTACAATCAGCCCCAGCATTTT
once	TRBV6-5	14	TRBD1	TRBJ2-4	CASTPTGGGNIQYF	TGTGCCAGCACCCCCACAGGGGGCGGTAACATTCAGTACTTC
.	TRBV10-2	12	.	TRBJ2-2	CASLDITGELFF	TGCGCCAGCCTCGACATTACCGGGGAGCTGTTTTTT
.	TRBV7-2	13	.	TRBJ2-7	CASSLNIVYEQYF	TGTGCCAGCAGCTTAAATATAGTCTACGAGCAGTACTTC
.	TRBV4-2	16	TRBD2	TRBJ2-7	CASSLGAGAAGGEQYF	TGTGCCAGCAGCCTAGGAGCGGGGGCCGCGGGTGGGGAGCAGTACTTC
.	TRBV19	17	TRBD1	TRBJ1-5	CASSINGQGNSNQPQHF	TGTGCCAGTAGTATAAATGGACAGGGGAATAGCAATCAGCCCCAGCATTTT
few	TRBV19	15	.	TRBJ2-2	CASSPTEARTGELFF	TGTGCCAGTAGTCCGACCGAGGCGAGGACCGGGGAGCTGTTTTTT
.	TRBV6-5	16	TRBD2	TRBJ2-7	CASSFSTSGGAYEQYF	TGTGCCAGCAGTTTCTCTACTAGCGGGGGGGCCTACGAGCAGTACTTC
.	TRBV29-1	13	TRBD1	TRBJ2-7	CSSRDRDSYEQYF	TGCAGCAGCCGGGACAGGGACTCCTACGAGCAGTACTTC
.	TRBV27	14	.	TRBJ2-7	CASSLAGVVGEQYF	TGTGCCAGCAGTTTAGCCGGGGTGGTTGGCGAGCAGTACTTC